A single sample is the source of the 12 T cell receptor beta chains below, sequenced in a study of blood T cell repertoires in COVID-19. Using immunoSEQ multiplex PCR, the repertoire was profiled, and TCRdb retains in-frame clones only, with some absent. The sample shows 150,000 to 200,000 clones, about 81% of them seen only once. The sequenced sample consisted of peripheral blood. The source of these receptors is a man in his sixties with active or convalescent COVID-19.

The chain links TRBV24-1 to TRBJ1-5; D might be TRBD1 (6 bases). Germline V gene lookup returns CDR1 KGHDR and CDR2 SFDVKD. Deletions cut 5 bases from V and 4 bases from J, with 17 bases between. The CDR3 covers 16 residues. CDR3 in amino acids: CATSGSTGLKNQPQHF. The CDR3 DNA is TGTGCCACCAGTGGGTCGACAGGACTTAAAAATCAGCCCCAGCATTTT.

V usage is TRBV7-2 and J usage is TRBJ1-1, with D hard to call. V lost 6 bases, J lost 1 base, and 12 bases lay in between. CDR3 length equals 14 residues. Germline V gene sequence: CDR1 SGHTA, CDR2 FQGNSA. CDR3 sequence: CASRPQLGNTEAFF. In nucleotides, the CDR3 is TGTGCCAGCAGACCACAGTTGGGGAACACTGAAGCTTTCTTT.

In this sample, this clone turned up once. J is TRBJ2-1 and V is TRBV28, with 10 nucleotides matching TRBD1. Losses at the gene ends were 1 base for V and 4 bases for J; bases not matched to a gene: 4. Per the germline V gene, CDR1 is MDHEN and CDR2 is SYDVKM. This CDR3 contains 16 residues. The CDR3 region is CASSLFGTGVYNEQFF. In DNA, the CDR3 is TGTGCCAGCAGTTTATTCGGGACAGGGGTTTACAATGAGCAGTTCTTC.

The V and J genes are TRBV5-1 and TRBJ2-2; 8 bases fit TRBD1. The junction had 4 bases not matched to a gene; V was cut back by 5 bases and J by 1 base. The germline CDR1 and CDR2 sequences are SGHRS and YFSETQ. CDR3 length: 15 amino acids. In DNA, the CDR3 is TGCGCCAGCAGTCCGGGACAGGAGAACACCGGGGAGCTGTTTTTT. This translates into CASSPGQENTGELFF.

The chain is built from TRBV28 and TRBJ2-1, with 7 nucleotides matching TRBD1. The CDR3 sequence is 15 residues long. Germline CDR1 reads MDHEN; CDR2 reads SYDVKM. V shed 2 bases, J shed 9 bases, and the junction held 10 bases outside the gene matches. CDR3 region: CASSLNRGVQSEQFF. CDR3 sequence (DNA): TGTGCCAGCAGTTTAAACAGGGGAGTCCAATCTGAGCAGTTCTTC.

In its sample, this clone was seen once. The chain employs TRBV7-9 and TRBJ2-1, with a weak D call TRBD2 (5 bases). CDR1 is SEHNR, CDR2 FQNEAQ, per germline (reference sequence). With 6 bases removed from V and 3 bases from J, the gap between germline ends came to 9 bases. The CDR3 length is 13 residues. CDR3 in amino acids: CASRAALYNEQFF. CDR3 DNA: TGTGCCAGCAGAGCGGCGCTCTACAATGAGCAGTTCTTC. Looking up the rest from reference TRBV7-9 and TRBJ2-1 gives the full variable domain: DTGVSQNPRHKITKRGQNVTFRCDPISEHNRLYWYRQTLGQGPEFLTYFQNEAQLEKSRLLSDRFSAERPKGSFSTLEIQRTEQGDSAMYLCASRAALYNEQFFGPGTRLTVL.

This clone has a handful of counts. The CDR3 protein is CASNSNGRVNQPQHF. The CDR3 nucleotides are TGTGCCAGCAATTCAAATGGGAGGGTCAATCAGCCCCAGCATTTT. The rearrangement links TRBV7-3 to TRBJ1-5; D remains unclear. CDR3 length: 15 amino acids. Germline lookup yields CDR1 SGHTA and CDR2 FQGTGA. V lost 7 bases and J 3 bases, leaving 16 bases between the germline ends.

This clone was counted a single time. This chain uses TRBV6-5 with TRBJ2-7, with D tentatively TRBD2 (5 bases). V shed 0 bases and J shed 0 bases, with 9 bases lying between them. Germline lookup yields CDR1 MNHEY and CDR2 SVGAGI. The CDR3 is 15 residues long. The CDR3 DNA is TGTGCCAGCAGTTACTCGTCAGGAGGCTCCTACGAGCAGTACTTC. This translates into CASSYSSGGSYEQYF.

The V call is TRBV30, the J call TRBJ1-2, with 7 bases matching TRBD1. Germline CDR1 reads GTSNPN; CDR2 reads SVGIG (reference sequence). J gave up 6 bases and V 3 bases, and 10 bases lay outside the gene matches. The CDR3 has 14 amino acids. CDR3 DNA sequence: TGTGCCTGGAGCGAAGGACACAGGGGAGATGGCTACACCTTC. This gives the protein CAWSEGHRGDGYTF.

This chain connects TRBV5-6 to TRBJ2-3, with 9 bases lining up with TRBD1. The CDR3 loop spans 15 amino acids. V gave up 0 bases and J gave up 3 bases; unmatched junction bases: 2. The germline gives CDR1 SGHDT, CDR2 YYEEEE. This CDR3 is CASSLDRGLTDTQYF. CDR3 bases: TGTGCCAGCAGCTTGGACAGGGGGCTTACAGATACGCAGTATTTT.

This chain links TRBV20-1 with TRBJ1-1; perhaps TRBD1 as D (5 bases). Germline lookup yields CDR1 DFQATT and CDR2 SNEGSKA (reference sequence). V lost 3 bases and J 6 bases, leaving 11 bases between the germline ends. CDR3 length equals 12 residues. The CDR3 protein is CSASVSGPEAFF. For the CDR3, the DNA is TGCAGTGCTAGTGTTTCAGGGCCTGAAGCTTTCTTT.

This clone was counted a few times. J is TRBJ1-6 and V is TRBV4-1, with 7 bases identical to TRBD1. With V trimmed by 3 bases and J by 7 bases, 6 bases remained unmatched. The CDR3 has 15 residues. Looked up from germline, CDR1 is MGHRA and CDR2 is YSYEKL. CDR3 sequence: CASSHKGAQNSPLHF. The CDR3 region has the DNA TGCGCCAGCAGCCACAAGGGGGCGCAGAATTCACCCCTCCACTTT.